This paragraph reports one TCR beta chain. Its antigen is undetermined. This sample is drawn from a study of blood T cells in healthy people across ages. The study's findings and limits: There was no known CMV status for donors, so expanded clonotype changes were possibly confounded. Fewer expanded clones and more diversity marked long-lived versus aged donors.

Primers used in a second PCR of about 7 to 12 cycles were a sample-barcoded 5' primer and a J-beta primer mix. Any given sample supplied a minimum of 3 million CDR3-containing paired-end reads. Each CDR3 protein is one row after TCRdb ran MiXCR on the 5' RACE reads. Here the sample spans some 1,000,000 distinct CDR3 sequences, 20% to 25% being singletons. Trimming left V 5 bases short and J 4 bases short, with 8 bases between. The CDR3 contains 12 residues. CDR1 and CDR2 (germline): SEHNR, FQNEAQ (reference sequence). The data were also submitted as part of a second study, on T cells of mothers and their children. According to that study: RNA was extracted, and all of it went into cDNA synthesis at 1.5 ug per 15 ul.

Sample: blood. The chain joins TRBV7-9 to TRBJ2-5; D gene uncertain. The TCR was taken from a girl aged 2-10 years in good health. This CDR3 reads CASSLPLETQYF. In DNA, the CDR3 is TGTGCCAGCAGCCTTCCCCTAGAGACCCAGTACTTC.